These 28 T cell receptor beta chains came from one sample sequenced in a study of tumor-infiltrating lymphocytes in primary liver carcinoma. Priming with a constant-region primer yielded TCR beta cDNA from around 540 ng total RNA. For TCR beta, libraries were produced by three nested multiplex PCR rounds using slightly modified ARM-PCR. TRBV1-TRBV30 forward primers paired with a C-beta reverse primer drove the first two PCR rounds, approximately 11 cycles each. TCRdb reprocessed the multiplex PCR reads via MiXCR and lists one record per CDR3 protein. The top ten hold about 18% of the sample, which has around 40,000 distinct CDR3 sequences, roughly 73% seen once. Scientists recovered RNA and DNA together from approximately 20-30 mg of unsorted bulk tissue. The sequenced material came from liver tumor tissue from sampling region 2. Subset given: tumor region T2, inferior pole. The receptors derive from a man aged 35-49 years with primary liver carcinoma and hepatitis B virus infection.

On this clonotype: An end of the junction does not agree with germline; a read error may underlie this. The chain joins TRBV14 to TRBJ2-6, with D possibly matching TRBD1 (5 bases). CDR1 SGHDN and CDR2 FVKESK come from the germline V gene. This CDR3 region has 15 residues. CDR3 sequence (DNA): TGTGCCATCAGCCAAGGCGCAGTTGGGGCCAACGTCATGACTTTC. Translating it yields CAISQGAVGANVMTF.

This clonotype was seen ten or more times. V usage is TRBV11-2 and J usage is TRBJ2-1; D may be TRBD1 or TRBD2 (5 bases each). CDR3 length: 16 amino acids. Looked up from germline, CDR1 is SGHAT and CDR2 is FQNNGV. The germline V and J ends were trimmed by 4 bases and 5 bases, with 18 bases remaining between them. The CDR3 spells CASSSYGGYRNNEQFF. CDR3 nucleotide sequence: TGTGCCAGCAGCTCTTATGGGGGATATCGCAACAATGAGCAGTTCTTC.

Here the CDR3 reads CASSPSNSGIQYF. In nucleotides, the CDR3 is TGTGCCAGCAGCCCATCTAACAGTGGCATTCAGTACTTC. The chain combines TRBV9 with TRBJ2-4; no clear D. Germline V gives CDR1 SGDLS, CDR2 YYNGEE. The CDR3 has 13 amino acids. V lost 4 bases to trimming and J lost 9 bases, with 14 bases between them.

Remarks on this clonotype: The junction shows a germline mismatch at one end, possibly a read error. The chain uses TRBV10-1 and TRBJ1-1, with D unresolved. Looked up from germline, CDR1 is WNHNN and CDR2 is SYGVQD (reference sequence). The CDR3 extends over 13 amino acids. CDR3 in DNA: TGCGCCAGAAGTGAGCTTCGGAACACTGAAGCTCTCTTT. It translates to CARSELRNTEALF.

A word on this clonotype: At one of its ends the junction is not consistent with the germline gene, which may arise from a read error. The CDR3 here is CASRDKVDTENLFF. CDR3 nucleotide sequence: TGTGCCAGCAGAGACAAGGTTGATACTGAAAACCTGTTTTTT. This chain uses TRBV2 with TRBJ1-4; D remains ambiguous. CDR3 size: 14 residues. Germline values: CDR1 SNHLY, CDR2 FYNNEI.

For this clonotype: Since the CDR3 does not end with the conserved phenylalanine or tryptophan, this likely comes from a read error. The V gene is TRBV6-1, the J gene TRBJ2-3; D gene ambiguous. This CDR3 is built from 12 residues. Germline values: CDR1 MNHNS, CDR2 SASEGT. Deletions cut 11 bases from V and 0 bases from J, with 9 bases between. In DNA, the CDR3 is TGTGCCTGCAAGCCCAGCACAGATACGCAGTATTCC. It codes for CACKPSTDTQYS.

As concerns this clonotype: The junction departs from the called germline gene at one end, perhaps through a read error. The chain couples TRBV11-2 to TRBJ2-1; either TRBD1 or TRBD2 may fit D (5 bases each). CDR1 is SGHAT, CDR2 FQNNGV, per germline. This CDR3 has 15 residues. The CDR3 protein is CASSPGTSSYSEQFF. CDR3 nucleotide sequence: TGTGCTAGCAGCCCCGGGACCTCTTCCTACAGTGAGCAGTTCTTC.

At least ten counts were recorded for this clonotype. This may be a read error, as it is one base from a much larger clone. The chain has TRBV5-6 and TRBJ2-2; 8 bases fit TRBD2. Germline V gives CDR1 SGHDT, CDR2 YYEEEE. The CDR3 length is 14 residues. This CDR3 reads CTTRSGSNTGELFF. In DNA, the CDR3 is TGTACCACCCGCAGCGGGAGTAACACCGGGGAGCTGTTTTTT.

In this sample, this clonotype is medium-sized. The rearrangement links TRBV6-5 to TRBJ1-4; no reliable D call. Trimming took off 6 bases at V and 0 bases at J, with 8 bases between the two ends. From germline, CDR1 is MNHEY and CDR2 SVGAGI. The CDR3 has 14 amino acids. CDR3 coding DNA: TGTGCCAGCAGAATGATTGCAACTAATGAAAAACTGTTTTTT. Translation: CASRMIATNEKLFF.

Turning to this clonotype: Relative to the germline gene, one junction end is altered; a read error may explain this. The genes are TRBV28 and TRBJ2-7, with D uncertain. Per germline, CDR1 MDHEN and CDR2 SYDVKM. The CDR3 has 10 amino acids. CDR3 loop: CASKDGKQCF. In DNA, the CDR3 is TGTGCCAGCAAAGACGGCAAGCAGTGCTTC. Full variable domain (remainder filled in from reference TRBV28 and TRBJ2-7): DVKVTQSSRYLVKRTGEKVFLECVQDMDHENMFWYRQDPGLGLRLIYFSYDVKMKEKGDIPEGYSVSREKKERFSLILESASTNQTSMYLCASKDGKQCFGPGTRLTVT.

This clonotype was counted once. In this CDR3 the conserved last residue, phenylalanine or tryptophan, is missing, so a read error is likely. The chain links TRBV20-1 to TRBJ2-5; no firm D call. Per the germline V gene, CDR1 is DFQATT and CDR2 is SNEGSKA (reference sequence). V dropped 8 bases and J dropped 3 bases, with 13 bases sitting between them. The CDR3 extends over 12 amino acids. The CDR3 here is CSTHGSKETQYL. The CDR3 coding sequence is TGCAGTACTCACGGAAGTAAAGAGACCCAGTACTTG.

On this clonotype itself: The conserved closing phenylalanine or tryptophan is absent in this CDR3, likely reflecting a read error. The chain links TRBV5-1 to TRBJ2-3; D is possibly TRBD1 (6 bases). Germline values: CDR1 SGHRS, CDR2 YFSETQ. The CDR3 loop spans 15 amino acids. The CDR3 DNA reads TGCGCCAGCAGTTTGGGGGCGGGCCTCACAGATACGCAGTATCTT. Translating gives CASSLGAGLTDTQYL.

Of note for this clonotype: Just one base apart from a much larger clone, this may be a read error. The CDR3 DNA is TGTGCCAGTAGCCCAGCTGCAACTAATGAAAAACTGTTTTTT. This translates into CASSPAATNEKLFF. The gene calls are TRBV19 and TRBJ1-4; D is unclear. The germline V gene encodes CDR1 LNHDA and CDR2 SQIVND (reference sequence). Trimming took 6 bases from V and 0 from J, leaving 8 bases between them. This CDR3 contains 14 residues.

In its sample, this clonotype was seen a few times. A junction boundary mismatches the germline segment, possibly from a read error. This rearrangement joins TRBV5-4 to TRBJ2-6, with D hard to call. The CDR3 has 17 residues. Germline-derived CDR1 and CDR2 are SGHNT and YYREEE (reference sequence). The CDR3: CASSPGSFFSWAYVLTF. In DNA, the CDR3 is TGTGCCAGCAGCCCCGGGTCTTTCTTCTCTTGGGCCTACGTCCTGACTTTC.

Turning to this clonotype: At one of its ends the junction is not consistent with the germline gene, which may arise from a read error. The rearrangement uses TRBV11-3 and TRBJ1-5; maybe TRBD1 (5 bases). Germline CDR1 reads SGHNT; CDR2 reads YENEEA. The CDR3 contains 14 residues. The CDR3 protein is CAGSDSYSNQPKHF. The CDR3 DNA reads as TGTGCCGGCAGTGACAGCTATAGCAATCAGCCCAAGCATTTT. Combining the CDR3 with reference TRBV11-3 and TRBJ1-5 gives the whole variable domain EAGVVQSPRYKIIEKKQPVAFWCNPISGHNTLYWYLQNLGQGPELLIRYENEEAVDDSQLPKDRFSAERLKGVDSTLKIQPAELGDSAVYLCAGSDSYSNQPKHFGDGTRLSIL.

This clonotype was detected only a few times. J is TRBJ1-4 and V is TRBV7-9, with 9 bases lining up with TRBD1. The CDR3 length is 17 residues. CDR1 SEHNR and CDR2 FQNEAQ come from the germline V gene (reference sequence). Trimming cost V 1 base and J 6 bases; bases outside gene matches: 9. The CDR3 protein is CASSLDRGRGTDEKLFF. CDR3 DNA sequence: TGTGCCAGCAGCTTAGACAGGGGGCGTGGGACTGATGAAAAACTGTTTTTT.

There are many counts of this clonotype. The chain employs TRBV28 and TRBJ2-2; no firm D call. The CDR3 runs to 14 residues. CDR1 is MDHEN and CDR2 is SYDVKM in the germline V gene. Trimming removed 2 bases from V and 8 bases from J, with 12 bases in between. As DNA, the CDR3 is TGTGCCAGCAGTTTAAGGCCTCACTGGGGGGAGCTGTTTTTT. Protein: CASSLRPHWGELFF.

A remark on this clonotype: The CDR3 does not end in the conserved phenylalanine or tryptophan, so this is likely a read error. This sequence joins TRBV6-6 and TRBJ1-1; the match to TRBD1 covers 10 bases. Germline CDR1 and CDR2: MNHNY and SVGAGI (reference sequence). CDR3 length equals 14 residues. The CDR3 reads CTSRGTGVRTEAFY. CDR3 sequence (DNA): TGTACCAGCAGAGGGACAGGGGTAAGGACTGAAGCTTTCTAT.

On this clonotype itself: This CDR3 fails to terminate in the conserved phenylalanine or tryptophan, so it likely reflects a read error. The rearrangement links TRBV6-2 or TRBV6-3 to TRBJ1-5, with D hard to call. Trimming shortened V by 4 bases and J by 0 bases, and 10 bases separated the two germline ends. CDR3 length: 15 residues. CDR1 is MNHEY, CDR2 SVGEGT, per germline. CDR3 region: CASSLDGISNQPQHP. The DNA for the CDR3 is TGTGCCAGCAGTTTGGACGGTATTAGCAATCAGCCCCAGCATCCT.

As to this clonotype: The junction departs from the called germline gene at one end, perhaps through a read error. The gene calls are TRBV11-2 and TRBJ1-1; D is uncertain. Germline-derived CDR1 and CDR2 are SGHAT and FQNNGV. This CDR3 region has 13 residues. The CDR3: CASTIGLNTEAFF. The CDR3 DNA sequence: TGTGCCAGCACCATAGGCCTGAATACTGAAGCTTTCTTT.

This clonotype has a handful of counts. The genes are TRBV29-1 and TRBJ1-2; 9 nucleotides line up with TRBD1. The CDR3 has 15 amino acids. Germline V lookup: CDR1 SQVTM, CDR2 ANQGSEA. V dropped 6 bases and J dropped 7; count of bases not matched to a gene: 15. The DNA of the CDR3 is TGCAGCGTGGTCCCCCGCCTACAGGGGGCATTTGGCTACACCTTC. Amino acid sequence: CSVVPRLQGAFGYTF.

A note on this clonotype: No conserved phenylalanine or tryptophan ends this CDR3, so it is likely a read error. The chain couples TRBV6-1 to TRBJ2-7, with TRBD2 as a possible D gene (5 bases). Between the trimmed V and J ends, which lost 6 bases and 1 base, there was a span of 13 bases. The CDR3 is made up of 14 amino acids. Per the germline V gene, CDR1 is MNHNS and CDR2 is SASEGT. This chain's CDR3 is CASSVQRRSYEQYI. As DNA, the CDR3 is TGTGCCAGCAGCGTACAGCGGAGATCCTACGAGCAGTACATC.

This clonotype occurred many times. The rearrangement links TRBV28 to TRBJ2-5; TRBD1 agrees at 8 bases. The V gene's germline CDR1 is MDHEN and CDR2 SYDVKM. V gave up 5 bases and J gave up 5 bases; unmatched junction bases: 10. CDR3 size: 15 residues. DNA of the CDR3: TGTGCCAGCAGTCCGACGACAGGGGCTATCGAGACCCAGTACTTC. Residues: CASSPTTGAIETQYF.

About this clonotype: Compared with germline, one end of the junction differs, possibly owing to a read error. V is TRBV11-3 and J is TRBJ1-1; D is uncertain. This CDR3 is 13 amino acids long. From germline, CDR1 is SGHNT and CDR2 YENEEA. Written as DNA, the CDR3 is TGTGTCAGCAGCTTAGCAATTAACACTGAAGCTTTATTT. The encoded protein is CVSSLAINTEALF.

With regard to this clonotype: No conserved phenylalanine or tryptophan is present at the end of the CDR3, so a read error is the likely explanation. The limits of the CDR3 on the DNA are not certain, so only TCRdb's listed CDR3 is given. The rearrangement links TRBV5-8 to TRBJ2-1. Germline V gives CDR1 SGHTS, CDR2 YDEGEE. Ends included, the CDR3 has 13 residues. The CDR3 loop is CASSLAMSNEQLI.

As concerns this clonotype: One junction end does not reproduce the germline sequence, and a read error may be involved. This sequence joins TRBV11-1 and TRBJ2-7, with D perhaps given as TRBD1 or TRBD2 (5 bases each). Germline V gene data show CDR1 as SGHAT and CDR2 as FQDESV (reference sequence). This CDR3 contains 13 residues. The CDR3 bases are TGTGCCAGCAGGGGGGAGCGATTCTACGAACAGTACTTC. Protein product: CASRGERFYEQYF.

Notes on this clonotype: The junction departs from the called germline gene at one end, perhaps through a read error. CDR3 amino acids: CASRLAGGARTEAFF. In DNA, the CDR3 is TGCGCCAGCCGCTTGGCCGGAGGGGCAAGGACCGAAGCTTTCTTT. V and J are TRBV5-1 and TRBJ1-1; D is perhaps TRBD1 (5 bases). This CDR3 has 15 amino acids. The germline V gene encodes CDR1 SGHRS and CDR2 YFSETQ.

This chain uses TRBV12-3 or TRBV12-4 with TRBJ2-1, with TRBD2 identical over 9 bases. This CDR3 spans 17 amino acids. CDR3 in amino acids: CISSLPLLAGSYNEQFF. In nucleotides, the CDR3 is TGTATCAGCAGTCTCCCCTTACTAGCGGGTTCCTACAATGAGCAGTTCTTC.